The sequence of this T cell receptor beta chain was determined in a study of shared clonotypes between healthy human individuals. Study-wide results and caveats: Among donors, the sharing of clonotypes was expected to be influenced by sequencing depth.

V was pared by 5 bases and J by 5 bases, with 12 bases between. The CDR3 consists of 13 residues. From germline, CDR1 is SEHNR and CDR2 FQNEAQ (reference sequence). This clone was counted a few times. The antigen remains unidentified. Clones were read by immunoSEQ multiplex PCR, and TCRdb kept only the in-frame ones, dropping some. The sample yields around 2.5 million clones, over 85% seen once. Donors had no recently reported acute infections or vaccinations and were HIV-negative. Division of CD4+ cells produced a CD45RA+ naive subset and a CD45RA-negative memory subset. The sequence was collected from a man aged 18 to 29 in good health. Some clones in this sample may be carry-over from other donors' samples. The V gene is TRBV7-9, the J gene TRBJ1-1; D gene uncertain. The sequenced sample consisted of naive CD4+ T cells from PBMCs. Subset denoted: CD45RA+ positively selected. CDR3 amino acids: CASSPGEWTEAFF. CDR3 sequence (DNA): TGTGCCAGCAGCCCAGGAGAATGGACTGAAGCTTTCTTT.